This T cell receptor (beta chain) was observed in a study of blood T cells in healthy people across ages. This clonotype was seen ten or more times. Its antigen is unidentified. Broader study findings: Long-lived donors had more naive CD4+ cells and higher diversity than aged donors.

Isolated per sample were at least 6.5 million PBMCs. Total RNA extraction produced at least 5.5 micrograms (per sample) for the study. It was with a sample-barcoded 5' primer and a J-beta primer mix that a second PCR of roughly 7 to 12 cycles was run. TCRdb reprocessed the 5' RACE reads via MiXCR and lists one record per CDR3 protein. The profile shows hundreds of thousands of distinct CDR3 sequences, approximately 30% of them singletons. This CDR3 contains 13 residues. Trimming stripped 6 bases from V and 0 bases from J, with 12 bases between. Per germline, CDR1 SQVTM and CDR2 ANQGSEA. This TCR came from a woman older than 75 in good health. Input material: blood. The gene calls are TRBV29-1 and TRBJ2-7; TRBD2 might be the D (6 bases). The CDR3 reads CSVRGLTSYEQYF. The DNA of the CDR3 is TGCAGCGTGCGGGGACTGACCTCCTACGAGCAGTACTTC.